This T cell receptor beta chain was observed in a study of cytomegalovirus exposure and HLA in healthy donors. As for this clone: The antigen is undetermined.

The germline V gene encodes CDR1 SQVTM and CDR2 ANQGSEA. The CDR3 extends over 15 amino acids. V shed 6 bases and J 6 bases; nucleotides not matched to a gene: 15. PCR was performed using 60 Vbeta and 13 Jbeta primers. Here immunoSEQ multiplex PCR was the method, and the copy in TCRdb shows in-frame clones only, minus some. The sample shows some 170,000 clones, 75% to 80% of them seen only once. Study-wide results and caveats: Accurate HLA-A and HLA-B prediction from TCR beta sequences was reported for most subjects.

The chain couples TRBV29-1 to TRBJ2-3; 7 bases agree with TRBD1. The receptor was isolated from a man between 40 and 49 years old in good health and CMV-seropositive. Sequencing used PBMCs. The CDR3 sequence is CSVPFRQGVWDTQYF. CDR3 DNA sequence: TGCAGCGTGCCTTTCAGACAGGGAGTTTGGGATACGCAGTATTTT.